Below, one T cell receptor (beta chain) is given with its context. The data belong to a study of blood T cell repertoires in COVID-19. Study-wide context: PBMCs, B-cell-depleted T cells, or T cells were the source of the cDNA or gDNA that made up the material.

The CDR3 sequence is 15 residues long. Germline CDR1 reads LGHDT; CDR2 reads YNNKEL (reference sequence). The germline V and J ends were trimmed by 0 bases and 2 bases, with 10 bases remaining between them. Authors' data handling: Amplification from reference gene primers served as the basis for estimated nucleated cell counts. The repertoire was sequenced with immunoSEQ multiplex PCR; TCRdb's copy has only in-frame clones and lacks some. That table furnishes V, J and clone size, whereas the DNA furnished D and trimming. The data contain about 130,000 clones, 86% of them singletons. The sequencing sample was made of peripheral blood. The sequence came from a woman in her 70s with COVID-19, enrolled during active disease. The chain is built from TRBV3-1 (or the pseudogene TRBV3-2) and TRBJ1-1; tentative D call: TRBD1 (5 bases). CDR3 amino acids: CASSQEPRANTEAFF. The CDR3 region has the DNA TGTGCCAGCAGCCAAGAGCCCAGGGCTAACACTGAAGCTTTCTTT.